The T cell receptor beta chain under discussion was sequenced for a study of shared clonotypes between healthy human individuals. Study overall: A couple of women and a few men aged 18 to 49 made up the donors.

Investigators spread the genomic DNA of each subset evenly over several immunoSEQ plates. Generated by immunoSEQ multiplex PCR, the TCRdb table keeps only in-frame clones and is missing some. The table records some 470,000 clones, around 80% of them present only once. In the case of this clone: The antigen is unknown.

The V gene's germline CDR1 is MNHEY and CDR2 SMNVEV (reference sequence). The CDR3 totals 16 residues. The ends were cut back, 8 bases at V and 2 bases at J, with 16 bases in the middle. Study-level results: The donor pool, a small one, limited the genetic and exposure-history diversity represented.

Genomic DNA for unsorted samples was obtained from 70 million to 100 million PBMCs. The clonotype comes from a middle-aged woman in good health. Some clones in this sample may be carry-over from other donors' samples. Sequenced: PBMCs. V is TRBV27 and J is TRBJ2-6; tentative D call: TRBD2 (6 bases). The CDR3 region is CASANPGLTGANVLTF. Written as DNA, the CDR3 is TGTGCCAGCGCGAACCCGGGACTCACTGGGGCCAACGTCCTGACTTTC.